What follows are 13 T cell receptor beta chains derived from one specimen sequenced in a study of blood T cells in healthy people across ages. A second roughly 6 to 11 cycle PCR used barcoded and J-beta primers. TCRdb fed the 5' RACE reads into MiXCR, producing one record per CDR3 protein. The table shows under 800,000 distinct CDR3 sequences, with around 21% occurring only once. Material for sequencing was blood. The receptors were gathered from a man between 65 and 80 years old in good health.

This clonotype was counted between two and nine times. The chain joins TRBV28 to TRBJ2-1; possibly TRBD1 for D (6 bases). Trimming shortened V by 5 bases and J by 4 bases, and 12 bases separated the two germline ends. Germline V gene data show CDR1 as MDHEN and CDR2 as SYDVKM. This CDR3 region has 14 residues. The CDR3 reads CASSPGQRYNEQFF. CDR3 bases: TGTGCCAGCAGTCCCGGACAGAGATACAATGAGCAGTTCTTC.

This sequence joins TRBV7-8 and TRBJ1-5, with D possibly being TRBD1 (5 bases). The CDR3 is 14 amino acids. With 3 bases removed from V and 1 base from J, the gap between germline ends came to 7 bases. Germline V gives CDR1 SGHVS, CDR2 FQNEAQ. The CDR3 DNA follows: TGTGCCAGCAGCTTCCGGGACAGCAATCAGCCCCAGCATTTT. This codes for CASSFRDSNQPQHF.

This chain links TRBV20-1 with TRBJ1-2, with D possibly TRBD1 on 5 matching bases. V was shortened by 1 base and J by 8 bases, with 8 bases between the two germline ends. Germline V CDR1 and CDR2: DFQATT, SNEGSKA (reference sequence). CDR3 length: 11 amino acids. The chain's CDR3 is CSARVGAGYTF. Written as DNA, the CDR3 is TGCAGTGCTAGAGTAGGGGCCGGCTACACCTTC.

The chain has TRBV20-1 and TRBJ1-3, with D maybe TRBD1 (6 bases). V gave up 0 bases and J gave up 8 bases, with 20 bases separating them. CDR3 size: 16 residues. Per germline, CDR1 DFQATT and CDR2 SNEGSKA (reference sequence). CDR3 loop: CSAREGKNRAWDTIYF. CDR3 in DNA: TGCAGTGCTAGAGAAGGCAAGAACAGGGCTTGGGACACCATATATTTT.

The gene calls are TRBV7-2 and TRBJ2-7, with D possibly matching TRBD2 (6 bases). Germline-derived CDR1 and CDR2 are SGHTA and FQGNSA. This CDR3 has 17 amino acids. Trimming removed 1 base at V and 1 base at J, with 17 bases between. The CDR3 DNA reads TGTGCCAGCAGCTTAGTACCGGGTCGGGACTTTTCCTACGAGCAGTACTTC. The encoded protein is CASSLVPGRDFSYEQYF.

This clonotype has at least ten counts. This chain connects TRBV12-3 or TRBV12-4 to TRBJ2-1; 9 bases fit TRBD2. The junction had 24 bases not matched to a gene; V was cut back by 6 bases and J by 0 bases. CDR3 length: 22 residues. The CDR3 DNA follows: TGTGCCAGCAGGGCCCGGGACAGAGGGATTCCGATAGCGGGAGCCTCCTACAATGAGCAGTTCTTC. It codes for CASRARDRGIPIAGASYNEQFF.

The CDR3 bases are TGTGCCAGCAGTCCTTCCCGGACAGGGGGTCGAACTGAAGCTTTCTTT. This encodes CASSPSRTGGRTEAFF. The chain has TRBV28 and TRBJ1-1; 10 nucleotides line up with TRBD1. The CDR3 is made up of 16 amino acids. The J segment lost 5 bases and the V segment lost 5 bases, leaving 11 bases of the junction unmatched. Germline assignment: CDR1 MDHEN and CDR2 SYDVKM.

The gene calls are TRBV20-1 and TRBJ2-4; TRBD2 matches 11 bases. The junction had 1 base not matched to a gene; V was cut back by 0 bases and J by 0 bases. From germline, CDR1 is DFQATT and CDR2 SNEGSKA (reference sequence). The CDR3 length is 16 residues. The CDR3 region has the DNA TGCAGTGCTAGAGAAGGACTAGCGGGAGCCAAAAACATTCAGTACTTC. Translating gives CSAREGLAGAKNIQYF.

This clonotype was seen a handful of times. The CDR3 loop is CASSEPGDNTYEQYF. The DNA of the CDR3 is TGTGCCAGCAGTGAACCGGGGGATAACACCTACGAGCAGTACTTC. The chain carries TRBV6-1 and TRBJ2-7, with D perhaps TRBD2 (6 bases). V gave up 2 bases and J gave up 2 bases, with 13 bases separating them. Germline V lookup: CDR1 MNHNS, CDR2 SASEGT. The CDR3 contains 15 residues.

This clonotype was detected only a few times. The chain uses TRBV9 and TRBJ2-5; maybe TRBD2 (5 bases). The assigned J gene may be wrong: the sequence end matches TRBJ2-1 better. Germline assignment: CDR1 SGDLS and CDR2 YYNGEE. There are 13 residues in the CDR3. The CDR3 loop reads CASSALASGEQFF. The CDR3 coding sequence is TGTGCCAGCAGCGCCCTAGCCTCCGGTGAGCAGTTCTTC.

V is TRBV18 and J is TRBJ2-1; D might be TRBD1 (5 bases). Germline loops: CDR1 KGHSH, CDR2 LQKENI. Trimming took off 6 bases at V and 4 bases at J, with 10 bases between the two ends. The length of the CDR3 is 13 residues. CDR3 residues: CASSGRGYNEQFF. CDR3 DNA: TGTGCCAGCTCGGGGCGCGGTTACAATGAGCAGTTCTTC.

A word on this clonotype: Germline is not matched at one junction end, which may reflect a read error. V is TRBV12-3 or TRBV12-4 and J is TRBJ1-4; D ambiguous. This CDR3 comprises 15 residues. CDR3 in DNA: TGTACCAGCAGTGTCTACATGGAAACTAATGAAAAACTGTTTTTT. Protein product: CTSSVYMETNEKLFF.

The CDR3 coding sequence is TGCAGTGCTAGACGGCTAGCGGGAAAAAACATTCAGTACTTC. Protein: CSARRLAGKNIQYF. The chain joins TRBV20-1 to TRBJ2-4; 9 nucleotides line up with TRBD2. The CDR3 is 14 amino acids. The germline V gene encodes CDR1 DFQATT and CDR2 SNEGSKA (reference sequence). Unmatched junction bases numbered 3, after V lost 2 bases and J lost 4 bases.